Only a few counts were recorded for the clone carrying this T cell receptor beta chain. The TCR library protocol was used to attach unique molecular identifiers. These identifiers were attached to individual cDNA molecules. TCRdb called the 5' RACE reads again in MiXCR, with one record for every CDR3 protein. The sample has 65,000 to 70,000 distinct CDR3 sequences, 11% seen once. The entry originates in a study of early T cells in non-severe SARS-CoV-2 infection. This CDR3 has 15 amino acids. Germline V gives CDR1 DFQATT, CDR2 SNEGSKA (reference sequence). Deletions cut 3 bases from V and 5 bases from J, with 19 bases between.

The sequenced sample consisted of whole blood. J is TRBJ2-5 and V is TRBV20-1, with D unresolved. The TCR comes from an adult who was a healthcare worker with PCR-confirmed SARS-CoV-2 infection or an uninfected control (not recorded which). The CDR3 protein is CSASDVLRGVETQYF. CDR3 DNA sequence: TGCAGTGCTAGTGACGTCTTAAGAGGAGTGGAGACCCAGTACTTC.